Listed below are T cell receptor beta chains from one sample, sequenced in a study of CD8 T cells in Susac syndrome. TCRdb called the immunoSEQ multiplex PCR reads again in MiXCR, with one record for every CDR3 protein. This sample has tens of thousands of distinct CDR3 sequences, with 93% found just once. The sample was CD4+ T cells from PBMCs. The source of these receptors is a human donor with Susac syndrome. Each CDR3 is given without its conserved first and last residue.

TRBJ1-1 | TRBV4-3 | ASSQEPGAEAF
TRBJ2-6 | TRBV12-3/TRBV12-4 | ASSRGAGANVLT
TRBJ1-1 | TRBV7-9 | ASSFGLNTEAF
TRBJ2-2 | TRBV3-1 | ASSQPPWRGNTGELF
TRBJ2-7 | TRBV20-1 | SARGQGAGYEQY
TRBJ1-5 | TRBV12-3/TRBV12-4 | ASSPNVGGSNQPQH
TRBJ1-2 | TRBV5-6 | ASRAGTVYGYT
TRBJ2-7 | TRBV7-2 | ASSPLGQGVFDEQY
TRBJ2-1 | TRBV3-1 | ASSQGDRAYNEQF
TRBJ2-3 | TRBV29-1 | SVSRLPQRTDTQY
TRBJ1-5 | TRBV4-2 | ASSPEDRNQPQH
TRBJ1-6 | TRBV3-1 | ASSHGNSPLH
TRBJ1-1 | TRBV12-3/TRBV12-4 | ASRDRLNTEAF
TRBJ2-7 | TRBV9 | ASSPGGWAYEQY
TRBJ1-4 | TRBV3-1 | ASSLQDRANEKLF
TRBJ1-6 | TRBV19 | ASSPPDRTSDSPLH
TRBJ1-6 | TRBV6-2/TRBV6-3 | ASSSGVLH
TRBJ1-1 | TRBV12-3/TRBV12-4 | ASSLYEAF
TRBJ2-6 | TRBV6-5 | ASSLLGTALSGANVLT
TRBJ2-1 | TRBV7-2 | ASSLSRDLQF
TRBJ1-2 | TRBV25-1 | ASSDQRTGNYGYT
TRBJ2-7 | TRBV12-3/TRBV12-4 | ASSPREGAISYEQY
TRBJ2-5 | TRBV7-2 | ASSFAGTGPETQY
TRBJ2-7 | TRBV2 | ASSLQGLYEQY
TRBJ2-7 | TRBV6-5 | ASSYSMAGGTYEQY
TRBJ1-4 | TRBV7-9 | ASSLERAGEKLF
TRBJ2-3 | TRBV2 | ASSAGQNTDTQY
TRBJ2-6 | TRBV5-1 | ASSPAGTGDRGANVLT
TRBJ1-6 | TRBV6-5 | ASSGSRANSPLH
TRBJ1-1 | TRBV18 | ASSPRGGMTEAF
TRBJ2-4 | TRBV29-1 | SVKTLLGDIQY
TRBJ2-7 | TRBV19 | ASSQWLAADLSSHEQY
TRBJ1-1 | TRBV29-1 | SVGLRLNTEAF
TRBJ2-5 | TRBV11-1 | ASSFFRDRGRETQY
TRBJ2-1 | TRBV2 | ASRLGVVNEQF
TRBJ2-3 | TRBV6-5 | ASSYTALGDTQY
TRBJ2-5 | TRBV5-1 | ASSMGLAGGPGGQETQY
TRBJ1-1 | TRBV7-6 | ASSLAGMGPLNTEAF
TRBJ2-7 | TRBV27 | ASSLRLAGTYEQY
TRBJ2-2 | TRBV6-5 | ATRPRGANTGELF
TRBJ2-5 | TRBV27 | ASSPGGPRGTQY
TRBJ2-5 | TRBV7-2 | ASSSSGGSGTQY
TRBJ2-1 | TRBV7-9 | ASSSWGSGNEQF
TRBJ1-3 | TRBV6-5 | ASSSGTAGNTIY
TRBJ2-7 | TRBV3-1 | ASSQKGGNYLLDEQY
TRBJ2-7 | TRBV7-2 | ASSHDSHEQY
TRBJ2-7 | TRBV28 | ASSFGRWSYEQY
TRBJ2-5 | TRBV7-2 | ASRGGLVETQY
TRBJ1-1 | TRBV5-1 | ASSLGPGNEAF
TRBJ2-5 | TRBV7-9 | ASSLVPGQQETQY
TRBJ2-4 | TRBV3-1 | ASSRDLVNIQY
TRBJ2-2 | TRBV13 | ASSLGVRLPTNTGELF
TRBJ2-6 | TRBV13 | ASSLVSGANVLT